Presented here are 23 T cell receptor beta chains from one specimen sequenced in a study of blood T cell repertoires in COVID-19. Repertoires were generated with immunoSEQ multiplex PCR, while TCRdb's copy carries only in-frame clones and drops some. Here the sample spans approximately 230,000 clones, 80% to 90% being singletons. The specimen sequenced was peripheral blood. The receptors shown here come from a man in his thirties or forties with active or convalescent COVID-19.

The rearrangement links TRBV30 to TRBJ1-4; no clear D. Trimming pared 2 bases from V and 9 bases from J, leaving 7 bases between. The CDR3 has 11 amino acids. Germline V gene lookup returns CDR1 GTSNPN and CDR2 SVGIG (reference sequence). CDR3 bases: TGTGCCTGGAGTCCGGGGAAAAAACTGTTTTTT. Translated: CAWSPGKKLFF. Variable domain in full (rest from reference TRBV30 and TRBJ1-4): SQTIHQWPATLVQPVGSPLSLECTVEGTSNPNLYWYRQAAGRGLQLLFYSVGIGQISSEVPQNLSASRPQDRQFILSSKKLLLSDSGFYLCAWSPGKKLFFGSGTQLSVL.

The chain combines TRBV7-9 with TRBJ1-2; D not certain. Germline CDR1 reads SEHNR; CDR2 reads FQNEAQ (reference sequence). Trimming left V 1 base short and J 8 bases short, with 8 bases between. The CDR3 totals 12 residues. The CDR3 loop is CASSLGSEGYTF. The DNA for the CDR3 is TGTGCCAGCAGCTTAGGTTCTGAGGGCTACACCTTC. Full variable domain (missing parts from reference TRBV7-9 and TRBJ1-2): DTGVSQNPRHKITKRGQNVTFRCDPISEHNRLYWYRQTLGQGPEFLTYFQNEAQLEKSRLLSDRFSAERPKGSFSTLEIQRTEQGDSAMYLCASSLGSEGYTFGSGTRLTVV.

The chain links TRBV18 to TRBJ1-1, with 7 bases fitting TRBD1. The CDR3 consists of 14 residues. Looked up from germline, CDR1 is KGHSH and CDR2 is LQKENI. The V segment lost 4 bases and the J segment 3 bases; nucleotides outside the gene matches: 5. CDR3 amino acids: CASSLGTADTEAFF. The CDR3 nucleotides are TGTGCCAGCTCACTGGGGACAGCGGACACTGAAGCTTTCTTT. Drawing the rest from reference TRBV18 and TRBJ1-1, the complete variable domain is NAGVMQNPRHLVRRRGQEARLRCSPMKGHSHVYWYRQLPEEGLKFMVYLQKENIIDESGMPKERFSAEFPKEGPSILRIQQVVRGDSAAYFCASSLGTADTEAFFGQGTRLTVV.

The J gene is TRBJ1-4, the V gene TRBV5-1; TRBD1 aligns across 8 bases. This CDR3 is built from 15 residues. Germline V gene sequence: CDR1 SGHRS, CDR2 YFSETQ. V shed 3 bases and J 8 bases; nucleotides not matched to a gene: 9. This chain's CDR3 is CASSWRTGIEEKLFF. The CDR3 nucleotides read TGCGCCAGCAGCTGGAGGACAGGGATAGAGGAAAAACTGTTTTTT.

This chain joins TRBV21-1 and TRBJ1-6. TRBV21-1 is tagged as a pseudogene. The CDR3 extends over 16 amino acids. Here the CDR3 reads CASSNGGKGHLTPLHF. The CDR3 nucleotides read TGTGCCAGCAGCAATGGGGGGAAGGGCCACCTTACACCCCTCCACTTT.

The rearrangement uses TRBV5-1 and TRBJ1-1, with TRBD1 identical over 11 bases. The CDR3 is made up of 14 amino acids. Germline CDR1 reads SGHRS; CDR2 reads YFSETQ. V lost 4 bases and J lost 5; bases outside the gene matches: 4. As DNA, the CDR3 is TGCGCCAGCAGCGGACAGGGGGCAGGGACTGAAGCTTTCTTT. It codes for CASSGQGAGTEAFF.

The chain couples TRBV4-3 to TRBJ2-7, with a tentative D call TRBD1 (6 bases). The germline V gene encodes CDR1 LGHNA and CDR2 YSLEER. CDR3 size: 14 residues. The V gene lost 0 bases and the J gene lost 3 bases, with 9 bases spanning the gap. CDR3 region: CASSQDGQNYEQYF. The CDR3 DNA is TGCGCCAGCAGCCAAGACGGACAGAACTACGAGCAGTACTTC.

The CDR3 spells CASRDREYTEAFF. The DNA of the CDR3 is TGTGCCAGCCGGGACAGGGAGTACACTGAAGCTTTCTTT. This chain uses TRBV19 with TRBJ1-1; 9 bases line up with TRBD1. V was clipped by 9 bases and J by 3 bases; unmatched bases: 5. Germline V lookup: CDR1 LNHDA, CDR2 SQIVND (reference sequence). The CDR3 totals 13 residues.

The chain has TRBV6-1 and TRBJ1-5; D gene ambiguous. V lost 0 bases and J lost 1, with 4 bases in between. The V gene's germline CDR1 is MNHNS and CDR2 SASEGT. CDR3 length: 14 amino acids. Written as DNA, the CDR3 is TGTGCCAGCAGTGAAGCGGCAAGCAATCAGCCCCAGCATTTT. Encoded protein: CASSEAASNQPQHF.

This clone was seen only a few times. Compared with germline, one end of the junction differs, possibly owing to a read error. The chain uses TRBV2 and TRBJ1-4; no clear D. CDR3 length: 15 residues. CDR1 and CDR2 from the germline V gene are SNHLY and FYNNEI. For the CDR3, the DNA is TGTGCCAGCAGCGAAGGGAGGGTATCTAATGAAAAACTGTTTTTT. Translation gives CASSEGRVSNEKLFF. The entire variable domain, with the rest obtained from reference TRBV2 and TRBJ1-4, is as follows: EPEVTQTPSHQVTQMGQEVILRCVPISNHLYFYWYRQILGQKVEFLVSFYNNEISEKSEIFDDQFSVERPDGSNFTLKIRSTKLEDSAMYFCASSEGRVSNEKLFFGSGTQLSVL.

This chain connects TRBV6-2 or TRBV6-3 to TRBJ1-3; D ambiguous. V dropped 2 bases and J dropped 1 base, with 12 bases sitting between them. This CDR3 region has 16 residues. Germline lookup yields CDR1 MNHEY and CDR2 SVGEGT. The CDR3 sequence is CASSYGGTSSGNTIYF. CDR3 bases: TGTGCCAGCAGTTACGGCGGCACCTCATCTGGAAACACCATATATTTT.

J is TRBJ1-4 and V is TRBV28; 9 nucleotides line up with TRBD1. Germline assignment: CDR1 MDHEN and CDR2 SYDVKM. V lost 5 bases and J lost 14; bases outside the gene matches: 3. The CDR3 extends over 11 amino acids. The CDR3 region is CASSGGTGLFF. In nucleotides, the CDR3 is TGTGCCAGCAGTGGGGGGACAGGGCTGTTTTTT.

The J gene is TRBJ2-1, the V gene TRBV7-2; the match to TRBD1 covers 9 bases. The CDR3 extends over 15 amino acids. The ends lost 6 bases at V and 4 bases at J; junction bases unmatched: 7. The germline V gene has CDR1 SGHTA and CDR2 FQGNSA. CDR3 DNA: TGTGCCAGCAGGCTCGGACAGGGGACTTACAATGAGCAGTTCTTC. Amino acid sequence: CASRLGQGTYNEQFF.

The rearrangement links TRBV10-1 to TRBJ2-7; D gene uncertain. Per the germline V gene, CDR1 is WNHNN and CDR2 is SYGVQD (reference sequence). V gave up 3 bases and J gave up 3 bases, with 6 bases separating them. This CDR3 has 12 residues. CDR3 DNA sequence: TGCGCCAGCAGTGACAGTGTCTACGAGCAGTACTTC. Translating gives CASSDSVYEQYF.

The chain recombines TRBV4-1 with TRBJ1-1; D uncertain. The CDR3 has 15 residues. CDR1 is MGHRA and CDR2 is YSYEKL in the germline V gene. The V and J ends lost 4 bases and 1 base respectively, with 13 bases between them. DNA of the CDR3: TGCGCCAGCAGCCCAACGGGTGTGGAGAACACTGAAGCTTTCTTT. Encoded protein: CASSPTGVENTEAFF.

The chain links TRBV7-6 to TRBJ1-2, with 11 bases lining up with TRBD1. Trimming took 1 base from V and 7 from J; bases not matched to a gene: 2. Germline CDR1 is SGHVS and CDR2 is FNYEAQ. There are 14 residues in the CDR3. The CDR3 DNA reads as TGTGCCAGCAGCTTAGGGACAGGGGGCGGTGGCTACACCTTC. Amino acids: CASSLGTGGGGYTF. The entire variable domain, with the rest obtained from reference TRBV7-6 and TRBJ1-2, is as follows: GAGVSQSPRYKVTKRGQDVALRCDPISGHVSLYWYRQALGQGPEFLTYFNYEAQQDKSGLPNDRFSAERPEGSISTLTIQRTEQRDSAMYRCASSLGTGGGGYTFGSGTRLTVV.

This rearrangement joins TRBV2 to TRBJ2-1, with 8 bases identical to TRBD2. CDR1 and CDR2 (germline): SNHLY, FYNNEI. Unmatched junction bases numbered 16, after V lost 6 bases and J lost 9 bases. This CDR3 contains 16 residues. CDR3 nucleotides: TGTGCCAGCAGCGGGGAGCGGGAGTCAGGTCGTTTTGAGCAGTTCTTC. Amino acids: CASSGERESGRFEQFF. The entire variable domain, with the rest obtained from reference TRBV2 and TRBJ2-1, is as follows: EPEVTQTPSHQVTQMGQEVILRCVPISNHLYFYWYRQILGQKVEFLVSFYNNEISEKSEIFDDQFSVERPDGSNFTLKIRSTKLEDSAMYFCASSGERESGRFEQFFGPGTRLTVL.

The rearrangement joins TRBV28 to TRBJ1-2; D unresolved. The germline CDR1 and CDR2 sequences are MDHEN and SYDVKM. The ends were cut back, 5 bases at V and 10 bases at J, with 23 bases in the middle. The CDR3 length is 15 residues. CDR3: CASSLQTPTSLAYTF. As DNA, the CDR3 is TGTGCCAGCAGTCTCCAGACTCCGACCTCTCTTGCCTACACCTTC.

The chain has TRBV7-9 and TRBJ2-3, with 11 bases matching TRBD2. With 5 bases clipped from V and 1 base from J, the junction kept 5 bases outside the gene matches. The CDR3 loop spans 16 amino acids. CDR1 and CDR2 (germline): SEHNR, FQNEAQ (reference sequence). The CDR3 reads CASSPLLAGGTDTQYF. The CDR3 DNA sequence: TGTGCCAGCAGCCCCCTACTAGCGGGAGGCACAGATACGCAGTATTTT.

The chain carries TRBV5-1 and TRBJ2-5; 10 bases align to TRBD2. The CDR3 extends over 15 amino acids. Unmatched junction bases numbered 14, after V lost 4 bases and J lost 11 bases. CDR1 and CDR2 (germline): SGHRS, YFSETQ. CDR3 DNA sequence: TGCGCCAGCAGCCCCACCACCGGGACTAGCGCTTTACAGTACTTC. As protein: CASSPTTGTSALQYF.

V is TRBV24-1 and J is TRBJ1-1; perhaps TRBD1 as D (5 bases). Germline CDR1 is KGHDR and CDR2 is SFDVKD. The CDR3 has 14 amino acids. With 3 bases removed from V and 1 base from J, the gap between germline ends came to 8 bases. CDR3: CATSDNGGNTEAFF. The DNA of the CDR3 is TGTGCCACCAGTGATAACGGGGGGAACACTGAAGCTTTCTTT.

This clone was picked up a small number of times. V usage is TRBV11-2 and J usage is TRBJ2-1; possible D gene TRBD2, 5 bases. In germline, CDR1 is SGHAT, CDR2 FQNNGV. V lost 5 bases and J 8 bases, leaving 19 bases between the germline ends. CDR3 length equals 15 residues. CDR3 protein: CASSLGLGVYDEQFF. The CDR3 region has the DNA TGTGCCAGCAGCCTCGGACTCGGAGTATATGATGAGCAGTTCTTC.

The V call is TRBV28, the J call TRBJ1-1; maybe TRBD1 (5 bases). Germline CDR1 is MDHEN and CDR2 is SYDVKM. V lost 5 bases and J lost 0, with 13 bases in between. This CDR3 has 15 amino acids. CDR3 amino acids: CASSDPRGMNTEAFF. Here the CDR3 DNA reads TGTGCCAGCAGTGACCCTCGGGGGATGAACACTGAAGCTTTCTTT.